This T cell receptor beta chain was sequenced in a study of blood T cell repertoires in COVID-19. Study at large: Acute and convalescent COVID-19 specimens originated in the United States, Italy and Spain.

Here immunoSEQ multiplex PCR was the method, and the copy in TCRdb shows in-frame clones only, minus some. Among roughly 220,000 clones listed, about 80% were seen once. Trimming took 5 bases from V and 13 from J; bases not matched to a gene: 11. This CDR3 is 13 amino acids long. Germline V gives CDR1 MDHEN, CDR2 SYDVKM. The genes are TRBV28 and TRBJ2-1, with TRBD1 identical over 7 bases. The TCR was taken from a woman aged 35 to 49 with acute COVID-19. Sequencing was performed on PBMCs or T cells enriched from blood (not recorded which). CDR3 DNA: TGTGCCAGCAGTCCGAAAGTGGGGACAGCCCAGTTCTTC. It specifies CASSPKVGTAQFF.